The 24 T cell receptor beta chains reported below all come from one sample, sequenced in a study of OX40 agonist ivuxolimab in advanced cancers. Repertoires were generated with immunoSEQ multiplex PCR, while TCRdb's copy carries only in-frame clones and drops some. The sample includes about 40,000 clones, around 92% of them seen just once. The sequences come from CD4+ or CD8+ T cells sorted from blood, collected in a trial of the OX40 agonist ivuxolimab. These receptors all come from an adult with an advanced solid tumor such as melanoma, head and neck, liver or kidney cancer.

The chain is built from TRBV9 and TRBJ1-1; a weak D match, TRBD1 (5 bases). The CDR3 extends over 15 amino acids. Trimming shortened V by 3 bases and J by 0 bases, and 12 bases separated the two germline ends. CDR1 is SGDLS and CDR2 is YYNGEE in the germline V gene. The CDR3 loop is CASSALDRMNTEAFF. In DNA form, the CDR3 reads TGTGCCAGCAGCGCCCTAGACAGAATGAACACTGAAGCTTTCTTT.

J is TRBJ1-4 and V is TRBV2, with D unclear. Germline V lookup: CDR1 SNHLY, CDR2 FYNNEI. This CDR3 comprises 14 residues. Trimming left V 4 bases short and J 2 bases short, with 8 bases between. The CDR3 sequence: CASSADGTNEKLFF. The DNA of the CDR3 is TGTGCCAGCAGTGCGGATGGGACTAATGAAAAACTGTTTTTT.

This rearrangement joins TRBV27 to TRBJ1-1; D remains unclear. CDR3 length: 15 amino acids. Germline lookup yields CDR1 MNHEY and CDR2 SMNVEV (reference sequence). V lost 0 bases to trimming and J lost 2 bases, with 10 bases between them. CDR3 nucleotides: TGTGCCAGCAGTTTATCGGCACCTGAAAACACTGAAGCTTTCTTT. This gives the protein CASSLSAPENTEAFF.

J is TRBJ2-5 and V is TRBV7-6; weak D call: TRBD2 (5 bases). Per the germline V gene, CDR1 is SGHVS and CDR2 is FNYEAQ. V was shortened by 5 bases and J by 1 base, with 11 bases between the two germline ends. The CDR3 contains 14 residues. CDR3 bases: TGTGCCAGCAGCGAACTAGGGTTCCAAGAGACCCAGTACTTC. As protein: CASSELGFQETQYF. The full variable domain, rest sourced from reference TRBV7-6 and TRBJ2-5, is GAGVSQSPRYKVTKRGQDVALRCDPISGHVSLYWYRQALGQGPEFLTYFNYEAQQDKSGLPNDRFSAERPEGSISTLTIQRTEQRDSAMYRCASSELGFQETQYFGPGTRLLVL.

CDR3 bases: TGTGCCAGTAGTGCAAGGGACGGCTACGAGCAGTACTTC. It translates to CASSARDGYEQYF. This chain connects TRBV19 to TRBJ2-7; D tentatively fits TRBD1 or TRBD2 (5 bases each). Germline CDR1 reads LNHDA; CDR2 reads SQIVND (reference sequence). This CDR3 spans 13 amino acids. V was shortened by 5 bases and J by 3 bases, with 11 bases between the two germline ends.

The CDR3 reads CASSVAALSTGELFF. DNA for the CDR3: TGTGCCAGCAGCGTAGCGGCTTTGTCGACCGGGGAGCTGTTTTTT. The chain links TRBV9 to TRBJ2-2; D is undetermined. V shed 0 bases and J shed 5 bases, with 11 bases lying between them. The CDR3 is made up of 15 amino acids. Germline CDR1 reads SGDLS; CDR2 reads YYNGEE.

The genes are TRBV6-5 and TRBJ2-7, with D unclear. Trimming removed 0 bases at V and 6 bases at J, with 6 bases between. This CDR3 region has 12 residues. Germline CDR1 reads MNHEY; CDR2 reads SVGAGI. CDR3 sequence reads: CASSYSCCEQYV. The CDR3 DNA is TGTGCCAGCAGTTACTCCTGTTGCGAGCAGTACGTC.

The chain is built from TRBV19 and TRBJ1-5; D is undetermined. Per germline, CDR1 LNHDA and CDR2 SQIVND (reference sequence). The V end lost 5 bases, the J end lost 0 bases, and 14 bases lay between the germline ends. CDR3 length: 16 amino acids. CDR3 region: CASSPRQDLSNQPQHF. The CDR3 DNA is TGTGCCAGTAGTCCCCGACAAGACCTTAGCAATCAGCCCCAGCATTTT.

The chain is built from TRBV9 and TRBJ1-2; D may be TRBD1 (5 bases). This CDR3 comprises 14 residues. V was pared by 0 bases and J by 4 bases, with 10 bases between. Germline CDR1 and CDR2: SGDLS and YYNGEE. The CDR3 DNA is TGTGCCAGCAGCGTAGCAGGGACGGTCTATGGCTACACCTTC. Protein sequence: CASSVAGTVYGYTF.

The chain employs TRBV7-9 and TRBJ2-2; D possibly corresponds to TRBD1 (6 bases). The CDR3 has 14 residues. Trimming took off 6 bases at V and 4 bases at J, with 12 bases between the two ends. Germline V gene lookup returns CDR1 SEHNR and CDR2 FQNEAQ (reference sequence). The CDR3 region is CASSLQGSTGELFF. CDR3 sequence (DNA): TGTGCCAGCAGTTTACAGGGATCCACCGGGGAGCTGTTTTTT.

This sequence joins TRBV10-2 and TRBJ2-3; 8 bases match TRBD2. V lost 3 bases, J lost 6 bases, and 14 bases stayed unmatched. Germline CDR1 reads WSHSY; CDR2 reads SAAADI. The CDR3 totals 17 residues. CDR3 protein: CASSDSLAGHKPDTQYF. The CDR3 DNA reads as TGCGCCAGCAGTGATTCCTTAGCGGGACATAAGCCGGATACGCAGTATTTT.

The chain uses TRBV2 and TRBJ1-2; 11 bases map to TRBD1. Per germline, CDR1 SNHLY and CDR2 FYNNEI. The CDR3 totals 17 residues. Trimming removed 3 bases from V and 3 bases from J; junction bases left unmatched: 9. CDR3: CASSDLGQGARHYGYTF. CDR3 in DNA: TGTGCCAGCAGTGATTTAGGACAGGGGGCGCGCCACTATGGCTACACCTTC.

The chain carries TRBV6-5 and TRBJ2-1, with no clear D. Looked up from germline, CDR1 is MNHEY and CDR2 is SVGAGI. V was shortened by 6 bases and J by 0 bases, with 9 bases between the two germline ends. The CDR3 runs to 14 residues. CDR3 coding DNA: TGTGCCAGCAGGACCGGGTTCTCCTACAATGAGCAGTTCTTC. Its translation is CASRTGFSYNEQFF.

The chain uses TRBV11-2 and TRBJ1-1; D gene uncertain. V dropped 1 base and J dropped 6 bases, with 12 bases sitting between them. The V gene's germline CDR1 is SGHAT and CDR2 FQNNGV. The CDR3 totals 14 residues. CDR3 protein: CASSLVSGAAEAFF. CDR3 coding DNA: TGTGCCAGCAGCTTAGTATCAGGAGCCGCTGAAGCTTTCTTT. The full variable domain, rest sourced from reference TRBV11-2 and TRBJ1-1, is EAGVAQSPRYKIIEKRQSVAFWCNPISGHATLYWYQQILGQGPKLLIQFQNNGVVDDSQLPKDRFSAERLKGVDSTLKIQPAKLEDSAVYLCASSLVSGAAEAFFGQGTRLTVV.

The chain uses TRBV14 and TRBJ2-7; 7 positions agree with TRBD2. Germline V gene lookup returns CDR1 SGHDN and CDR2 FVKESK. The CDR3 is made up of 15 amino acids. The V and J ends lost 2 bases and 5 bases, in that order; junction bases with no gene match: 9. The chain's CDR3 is CASSQHLGGRDEQYF. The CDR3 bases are TGTGCCAGCAGCCAACACTTGGGCGGGAGAGACGAGCAGTACTTC.

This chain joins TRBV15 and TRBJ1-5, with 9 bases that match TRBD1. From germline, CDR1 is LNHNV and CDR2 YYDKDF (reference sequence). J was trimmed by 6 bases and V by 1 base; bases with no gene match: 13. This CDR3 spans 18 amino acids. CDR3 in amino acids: CATSRASGTGTGTQPQHF. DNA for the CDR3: TGTGCCACCAGCAGAGCCTCGGGGACAGGGACGGGCACTCAGCCCCAGCATTTT.

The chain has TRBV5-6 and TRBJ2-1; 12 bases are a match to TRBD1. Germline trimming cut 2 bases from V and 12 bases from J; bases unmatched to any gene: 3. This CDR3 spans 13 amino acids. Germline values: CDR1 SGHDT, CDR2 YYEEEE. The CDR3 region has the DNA TGTGCCAGCAGCTTCGGGACAGGGGGCGGGCAGTTCTTC. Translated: CASSFGTGGGQFF.

CDR3 in DNA: TGTGCCAGCAGCCGTAGTGGCCCTCACAATGAGCAGTTCTTC. Translated, it gives CASSRSGPHNEQFF. This chain connects TRBV7-9 to TRBJ2-1; no reliable D call. The V gene's germline CDR1 is SEHNR and CDR2 FQNEAQ (reference sequence). Trimming cost V 5 bases and J 5 bases, with 13 bases left between them. The CDR3 covers 14 residues.

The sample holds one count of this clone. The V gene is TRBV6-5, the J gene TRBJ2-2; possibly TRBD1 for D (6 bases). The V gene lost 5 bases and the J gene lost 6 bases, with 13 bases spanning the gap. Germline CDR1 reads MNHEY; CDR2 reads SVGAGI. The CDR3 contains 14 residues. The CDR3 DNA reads TGTGCCAGCAGTCGGGCCAGGGGTTCCGGGGAGCTGTTTTTT. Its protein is CASSRARGSGELFF.

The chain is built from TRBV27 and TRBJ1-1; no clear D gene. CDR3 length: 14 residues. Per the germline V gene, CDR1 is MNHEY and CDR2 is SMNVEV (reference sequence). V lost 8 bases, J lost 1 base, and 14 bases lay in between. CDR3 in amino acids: CASGHMRGNTEAFF. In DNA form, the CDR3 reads TGTGCCAGCGGGCACATGCGGGGGAACACTGAAGCTTTCTTT.

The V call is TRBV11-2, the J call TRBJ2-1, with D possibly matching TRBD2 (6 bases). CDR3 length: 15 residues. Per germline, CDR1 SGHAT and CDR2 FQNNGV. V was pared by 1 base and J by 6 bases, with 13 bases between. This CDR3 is CASSLGGGPFNEQFF. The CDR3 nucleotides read TGTGCCAGCAGCTTAGGGGGAGGACCGTTCAATGAGCAGTTCTTC.

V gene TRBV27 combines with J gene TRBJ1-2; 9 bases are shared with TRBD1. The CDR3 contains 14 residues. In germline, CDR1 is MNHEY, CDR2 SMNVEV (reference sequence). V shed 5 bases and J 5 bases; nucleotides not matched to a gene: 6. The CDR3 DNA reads TGTGCCAGCAGTCCCACGGACAGGGGATATGGCTACACCTTC. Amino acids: CASSPTDRGYGYTF.

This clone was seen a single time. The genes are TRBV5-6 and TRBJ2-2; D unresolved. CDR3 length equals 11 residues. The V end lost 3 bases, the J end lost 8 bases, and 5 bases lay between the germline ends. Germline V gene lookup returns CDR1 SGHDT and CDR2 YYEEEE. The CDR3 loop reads CASSSRGELFF. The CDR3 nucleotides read TGTGCCAGCAGCTCGCGAGGGGAGCTGTTTTTT. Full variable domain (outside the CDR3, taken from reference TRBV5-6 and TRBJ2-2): DAGVTQSPTHLIKTRGQQVTLRCSPKSGHDTVSWYQQALGQGPQFIFQYYEEEERQRGNFPDRFSGHQFPNYSSELNVNALLLGDSALYLCASSSRGELFFGEGSRLTVL.

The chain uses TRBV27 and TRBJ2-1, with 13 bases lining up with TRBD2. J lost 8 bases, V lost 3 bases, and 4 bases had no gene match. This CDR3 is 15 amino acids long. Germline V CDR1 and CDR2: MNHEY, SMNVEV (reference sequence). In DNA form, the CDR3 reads TGTGCCAGCAGTTTGGGGACTAGCGGGGTGGATGAGCAGTTCTTC. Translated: CASSLGTSGVDEQFF.